This TCR beta chain appears in the sequencing data of a study of blood T cell repertoires in COVID-19. Study as a whole: Specimens from acute and convalescent COVID-19 originated in the United States, Italy and Spain. The cDNA or gDNA used as material had been derived from T cells, B-cell-depleted T cells, or PBMCs.

The V gene lost 3 bases and the J gene lost 0 bases, with 8 bases spanning the gap. CDR3 length: 14 amino acids. Germline CDR1 and CDR2: KGHSH and LQKENI. In the authors' workflow: From reference gene primer amplification, estimates of nucleated cell counts were derived. TCRdb keeps only in-frame clones here, not all; method: immunoSEQ multiplex PCR. V and J calls and clone size are as listed in that table; D and trimming were resolved from the DNA. The profile shows under 120,000 clones, less than 80% of them singletons. This clone came up a few times. The specimen was peripheral blood. The chain combines TRBV18 with TRBJ1-2; D is perhaps TRBD1 (6 bases). The source is a man aged 70 or older with active or convalescent COVID-19. CDR3 residues: CASSPNRANYGYTF. DNA of the CDR3: TGTGCCAGCTCACCGAACAGGGCTAACTATGGCTACACCTTC.